The present TCR beta chain was sequenced within a study of T cells after yellow fever vaccination. As for the study in general: It was SMART-Seq v4 Ultra Low Input that prepared the fractions with low cell numbers. The study, taken as a whole, reports: Weaker overall, the secondary response nonetheless peaked faster (day 5 versus 15). Reappearing after the booster were most of the clones from primary vaccination (about 96% CD4, 85% to 90% CD8).

The V end lost 5 bases, the J end lost 3 bases, and 14 bases lay between the germline ends. The CDR3 is 15 residues long. Germline-derived CDR1 and CDR2 are SGHTA and FQGNSA. A 5'RACE template-switching step, the method used to make TCR cDNA, added a universal primer site and UMIs. One entry per CDR3 protein results from TCRdb running MiXCR on the 5' RACE reads. The table lists about 320,000 distinct CDR3 sequences, around 4.5% of them singletons. A note on this clonotype: The antigen is undetermined.

The chain uses TRBV7-2 and TRBJ2-1, with D possibly being TRBD2 (6 bases). The source is a man aged 18 to 29 who received the YFV17D yellow fever vaccine. Material: PBMCs, obtained 15 days after the yellow fever booster vaccination. The CDR3 region is CASSPVAGLYNEQFF. The CDR3 DNA reads TGTGCCAGCAGCCCGGTCGCGGGACTCTACAATGAGCAGTTCTTC. The full variable domain, completed using reference TRBV7-2 and TRBJ2-1, is GAGVSQSPSNKVTEKGKDVELRCDPISGHTALYWYRQSLGQGLEFLIYFQGNSAPDKSGLPSDRFSAERTGGSVSTLTIQRTQQEDSAVYLCASSPVAGLYNEQFFGPGTRLTVL.